A single sample is the source of the 8 T cell receptor beta chains below, sequenced in a study of blood T cell repertoires in COVID-19. Profiling relied on immunoSEQ multiplex PCR, and the TCRdb table lists in-frame clones only, not all of them. The sample has under 350,000 clones, 65% to 90% seen once. The sequenced sample was peripheral blood. Every receptor here comes from a human donor in a cohort sampled during active COVID-19.

The V call is TRBV10-2, the J call TRBJ2-7; 7 nucleotides agree with TRBD1. The germline CDR1 and CDR2 sequences are WSHSY and SAAADI. J was trimmed by 3 bases and V by 10 bases; bases with no gene match: 6. The CDR3 runs to 12 residues. The CDR3 DNA reads as TGCGCCACCTGGGACAGCCTCTACGAGCAGTACTTC. Translation gives CATWDSLYEQYF.

The V and J genes are TRBV2 and TRBJ2-1; TRBD1 matches 7 bases. With V trimmed by 6 bases and J by 0 bases, 11 bases remained unmatched. The CDR3 has 17 residues. Germline loops: CDR1 SNHLY, CDR2 FYNNEI. CDR3 nucleotides: TGTGCCAGCAGGCTACCGGGACAGCTCAGCTCCTACAATGAGCAGTTCTTC. Translation: CASRLPGQLSSYNEQFF.

The rearrangement joins TRBV3-1 (or the pseudogene TRBV3-2) to TRBJ1-6, with D possibly TRBD1 on 6 matching bases. The V gene lost 4 bases and the J gene lost 7 bases, with 11 bases spanning the gap. Germline-derived CDR1 and CDR2 are LGHDT and YNNKEL (reference sequence). The CDR3 loop spans 14 amino acids. CDR3 amino acids: CASSLQGRNSPLHF. The CDR3 coding sequence is TGTGCCAGCAGCCTACAGGGCAGGAATTCACCCCTCCACTTT.

This rearrangement joins TRBV3-1 (or the pseudogene TRBV3-2) to TRBJ2-7, with 8 bases identical to TRBD1. The V segment lost 1 base and the J segment 1 base; nucleotides outside the gene matches: 15. Germline V gene data show CDR1 as LGHDT and CDR2 as YNNKEL (reference sequence). The CDR3 extends over 19 amino acids. The CDR3 protein is CASSQALRAGTGGSYEQYF. In DNA form, the CDR3 reads TGTGCCAGCAGCCAAGCCCTAAGGGCCGGGACAGGAGGTTCCTACGAGCAGTACTTC.

The CDR3 protein is CASSQGAGEADTQYF. The CDR3 DNA reads TGTGCCAGCAGCCAAGGGGCGGGGGAAGCAGATACGCAGTATTTT. The chain is built from TRBV4-2 and TRBJ2-3, with 7 bases aligning to TRBD2. CDR1 is LGHNA, CDR2 YNFKEQ, per germline. The CDR3 covers 15 residues. The V and J ends lost 1 base and 4 bases, in that order; junction bases with no gene match: 5.

In this sample, this clone turned up a few times. The rearrangement uses TRBV5-1 and TRBJ2-7; D remains unclear. Deletions cut 1 base from V and 0 bases from J, with 8 bases between. The CDR3 runs 14 residues. Germline V gives CDR1 SGHRS, CDR2 YFSETQ. CDR3 residues: CASSLLESSYEQYF. CDR3 in DNA: TGCGCCAGCAGCTTGCTCGAGAGCTCCTACGAGCAGTACTTC.

V is TRBV7-3 and J is TRBJ1-2, with D maybe TRBD1 (6 bases). The V and J ends lost 4 bases and 5 bases respectively, with 17 bases between them. Germline loops: CDR1 SGHTA, CDR2 FQGTGA. This CDR3 is 15 amino acids long. The CDR3 protein is CASSSKAGAGYGYTF. DNA of the CDR3: TGTGCCAGCAGCTCTAAAGCGGGGGCCGGGTATGGCTACACCTTC.

The rearrangement joins TRBV5-1 to TRBJ2-1, with 9 bases identical to TRBD1. The CDR3 sequence is 15 residues long. Per germline, CDR1 SGHRS and CDR2 YFSETQ. After removal of 2 bases from V and 7 bases from J, the junction contained 7 bases not matched to a gene. The CDR3 reads CASSLGTGRTNEQFF. CDR3 DNA: TGCGCCAGCAGCTTAGGGACAGGGCGAACAAATGAGCAGTTCTTC.